This T cell receptor (beta chain) is from a study of T cell responses to AZD1222 COVID-19 vaccine. Whole-study findings and limits: White British donors predominated, females outnumbered males, and clonal diversity was possibly underestimated. Among vaccine-associated CD4 TCRs, coverage spanned spike, with dominance at 160-218 and 743-854. Increases in Spike-specific TCR breadth and depth were seen after two AZD1222 doses.

A note on this clone: Antigen specificity is unknown.

This CDR3 spans 15 amino acids. V shed 5 bases and J shed 4 bases, with 17 bases lying between them. CDR1 and CDR2 (germline): SGHTA, FQGNSA. TCRdb's table, derived via immunoSEQ multiplex PCR, lists solely in-frame clones and lacks some. The table records about 67,000 clones, under 90% of them present only once. The chain combines TRBV7-2 with TRBJ1-2; a weak D match, TRBD1 (6 bases). The source was peripheral blood, collected on day 0 of AZD1222 vaccination. This clonotype was obtained from an adult in good health. CDR3 coding DNA: TGTGCCAGCAGCCCCCGGTCCGGGGGCGGCTATGGCTACACCTTC. This encodes CASSPRSGGGYGYTF.